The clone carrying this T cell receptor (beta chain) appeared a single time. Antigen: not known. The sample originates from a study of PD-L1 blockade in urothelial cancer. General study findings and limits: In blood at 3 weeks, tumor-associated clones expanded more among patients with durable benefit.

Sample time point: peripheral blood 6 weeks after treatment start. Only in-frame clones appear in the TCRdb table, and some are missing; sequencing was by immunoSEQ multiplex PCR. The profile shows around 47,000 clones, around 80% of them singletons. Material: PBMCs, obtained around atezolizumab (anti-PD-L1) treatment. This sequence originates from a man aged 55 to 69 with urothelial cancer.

The CDR3 reads CASSLGGGLGNTIYF. The CDR3, as DNA: TGTGCCAGCAGTTTAGGCGGGGGGTTAGGAAACACCATATATTTT. This chain joins TRBV27 and TRBJ1-3; TRBD1 might be the D (5 bases). CDR1 and CDR2 from the germline V gene are MNHEY and SMNVEV (reference sequence). V lost 2 bases and J lost 4, with 12 bases in between. CDR3 length equals 15 residues.